What follows are 13 T cell receptor beta chains derived from one specimen sequenced in a study of CD4 T cells in relation to SARS-CoV-2 and coronaviruses. No antigen has been identified for these receptors. Assay used: immunoSEQ multiplex PCR; TCRdb lists only in-frame clones, some missing. The sample holds 30,000 to 45,000 clones; 75% to 85% are singletons and the top ten take approximately 2.8%. Sample: memory CD4+ T cells from PBMCs, cultured in vitro. These receptors all come from an adult with COVID-19.

The chain carries TRBV5-1 and TRBJ2-3; 14 positions match TRBD2. J gave up 1 base and V 3 bases, and 7 bases lay outside the gene matches. CDR3 length equals 18 residues. Germline loops: CDR1 SGHRS, CDR2 YFSETQ. This CDR3 is CASSSARGLAGGTDTQYF. CDR3 in DNA: TGCGCCAGCAGCTCGGCGAGGGGACTAGCGGGAGGCACAGATACGCAGTATTTT. Based on the CDR3 plus reference TRBV5-1 and TRBJ2-3, the full variable domain is KAGVTQTPRYLIKTRGQQVTLSCSPISGHRSVSWYQQTPGQGLQFLFEYFSETQRNKGNFPGRFSGRQFSNSRSEMNVSTLELGDSALYLCASSSARGLAGGTDTQYFGPGTRLTVL.

The chain carries TRBV7-9 and TRBJ2-2, with D unclear. Between the trimmed V and J ends, which lost 3 bases and 5 bases, there was a span of 13 bases. Germline lookup yields CDR1 SEHNR and CDR2 FQNEAQ (reference sequence). CDR3 size: 15 residues. The CDR3 coding sequence is TGTGCCAGCAGCTTCAAGAGTGGCGGAACCGGGGAGCTGTTTTTT. Residues: CASSFKSGGTGELFF.

Here the CDR3 DNA reads TGTGCCAGCAGCCCTTCACCGATGATCCTCTACGAGCAGTACTTC. It translates to CASSPSPMILYEQYF. The chain has TRBV11-2 and TRBJ2-7; no firm D call. This CDR3 comprises 15 residues. The germline CDR1 and CDR2 sequences are SGHAT and FQNNGV. V dropped 5 bases and J dropped 3 bases, with 17 bases sitting between them.

The CDR3 reads CASSPGGWQGAYEQYF. The CDR3 DNA reads TGTGCCAGCTCACCAGGGGGCTGGCAGGGGGCCTACGAGCAGTACTTC. The chain couples TRBV18 to TRBJ2-7; TRBD1 aligns across 7 bases. The length of the CDR3 is 16 residues. Germline CDR1 KGHSH, CDR2 LQKENI. Trimming removed 2 bases from V and 2 bases from J; junction bases left unmatched: 9.

The chain has TRBV6-5 and TRBJ1-1; tentative D call: TRBD1 (6 bases). Trimming shortened V by 6 bases and J by 0 bases, and 14 bases separated the two germline ends. The CDR3 contains 15 residues. CDR1 and CDR2 (germline): MNHEY, SVGAGI. CDR3 amino acids: CASRSQGTVNTEAFF. In nucleotides, the CDR3 is TGTGCCAGCAGGTCGCAGGGGACTGTGAACACTGAAGCTTTCTTT.

This clone was recorded once. The CDR3 DNA follows: TGTGCCAGCAGTGATGGCGGGTTGGATACGCAGTATTTT. Translated, it gives CASSDGGLDTQYF. This chain links TRBV2 with TRBJ2-3; maybe TRBD2 (5 bases). This CDR3 comprises 13 residues. The ends were cut back, 3 bases at V and 6 bases at J, with 10 bases in the middle. In germline, CDR1 is SNHLY, CDR2 FYNNEI.

This chain links TRBV7-9 with TRBJ2-1; 10 bases are shared with TRBD2. Per germline, CDR1 SEHNR and CDR2 FQNEAQ (reference sequence). Trimming took 4 bases from V and 8 from J; bases not matched to a gene: 11. This CDR3 region has 16 residues. Written as DNA, the CDR3 is TGTGCCAGCAGCTCCGCCCAGCGGGAGGGCTGGTATGAGCAGTTCTTC. Amino acid sequence: CASSSAQREGWYEQFF.

Notes on this clone: The sample holds other DNA sequences that translate to the same CDR3. V is TRBV6-5 and J is TRBJ1-2, with unresolved D. V was cut by 6 bases and J by 7 bases, with 9 bases left in between. CDR1 and CDR2 from the germline V gene are MNHEY and SVGAGI. The length of the CDR3 is 11 residues. CDR3 DNA sequence: TGTGCCAGCAGCCCGGGAGGTGGCTACACCTTC. Translation gives CASSPGGGYTF.

The V gene is TRBV5-1, the J gene TRBJ2-3; no firm D call. The V and J ends lost 2 bases and 1 base respectively, with 11 bases between them. The CDR3 sequence is 15 residues long. Germline CDR1 SGHRS, CDR2 YFSETQ. This chain's CDR3 is CASSLRASGTDTQYF. Written as DNA, the CDR3 is TGCGCCAGCAGCTTAAGGGCGTCCGGCACAGATACGCAGTATTTT.

The V and J genes are TRBV2 and TRBJ2-7; no firm D call. The CDR3 sequence is 12 residues long. Germline V CDR1 and CDR2: SNHLY, FYNNEI. V dropped 2 bases and J dropped 2 bases, with 4 bases sitting between them. In DNA form, the CDR3 reads TGTGCCAGCAGTGAAAGTCCCTACGAGCAGTACTTC. Residues: CASSESPYEQYF.

This sequence joins TRBV4-1 and TRBJ2-7; D might be TRBD2 (7 bases). V shed 3 bases and J shed 5 bases, with 20 bases lying between them. The CDR3 length is 16 residues. CDR1 MGHRA and CDR2 YSYEKL come from the germline V gene. Written as DNA, the CDR3 is TGCGCCAGCAGCCAGGTTCTCAGGGGAGGGGTAAACGAGCAGTACTTC. Translating it yields CASSQVLRGGVNEQYF.

J is TRBJ2-4 and V is TRBV2; TRBD2 agrees at 13 bases. CDR3 size: 17 residues. V shed 4 bases, J shed 7 bases, and the junction held 10 bases outside the gene matches. Per the germline V gene, CDR1 is SNHLY and CDR2 is FYNNEI. The CDR3 DNA sequence: TGTGCCAGCAGTGTAGGACTAGCGGGAGATCTTAGGAACATTCAGTACTTC. Its protein is CASSVGLAGDLRNIQYF. Looking up the rest from reference TRBV2 and TRBJ2-4 gives the full variable domain: EPEVTQTPSHQVTQMGQEVILRCVPISNHLYFYWYRQILGQKVEFLVSFYNNEISEKSEIFDDQFSVERPDGSNFTLKIRSTKLEDSAMYFCASSVGLAGDLRNIQYFGAGTRLSVL.

In DNA, the CDR3 is TGTGCCAGCCGCAGCCCGGGACAGGGCTACGAGCAGTACTTC. As protein: CASRSPGQGYEQYF. The V gene is TRBV2, the J gene TRBJ2-7; TRBD1 aligns across 9 bases. The V gene end was trimmed by 8 bases and the J gene end by 3 bases; junction bases not matched to a gene: 8. CDR1 is SNHLY, CDR2 FYNNEI, per germline. The CDR3 contains 14 residues.